These 30 T cell receptor beta chains were all obtained from the same sample, sequenced in a study of cytomegalovirus exposure and HLA in healthy donors. This PCR relied on a set of 60 Vbeta primers and 13 Jbeta primers. The method was immunoSEQ multiplex PCR; TCRdb's version includes in-frame clones alone and lacks a portion of them. The sample lists roughly 100,000 clones, 65% to 85% occurring once. The sequencing input was PBMCs. The receptors stem from a man aged 18 to 30 in good health and CMV-seronegative.

V usage is TRBV9 and J usage is TRBJ2-2; a weak D match, TRBD2 (7 bases). Per germline, CDR1 SGDLS and CDR2 YYNGEE. Trimming pared 4 bases from V and 1 base from J, leaving 20 bases between. CDR3 length: 18 residues. The CDR3 DNA reads TGTGCCAGCAGCCCCCGGGGGGCGGGAGTACTGAACACCGGGGAGCTGTTTTTT. Its protein is CASSPRGAGVLNTGELFF.

As to this clone: Other nucleotide sequences in the sample specify the same CDR3. J is TRBJ2-7 and V is TRBV19; possible D gene TRBD2, 6 bases. The germline V and J ends were trimmed by 3 bases and 2 bases, with 11 bases remaining between them. The CDR3 spans 14 residues. CDR1 and CDR2 from the germline V gene are LNHDA and SQIVND (reference sequence). For the CDR3, the DNA is TGTGCCAGTAGTATTGGGCGGGGAACCTACGAGCAGTACTTC. This translates into CASSIGRGTYEQYF.

The chain carries TRBV28 and TRBJ2-7; possible D gene TRBD1, 6 bases. This CDR3 is built from 15 residues. V was pared by 5 bases and J by 0 bases, with 14 bases between. Germline CDR1 MDHEN, CDR2 SYDVKM. The CDR3 DNA reads TGTGCCAGCAGTGGGTTACGGACAGACTCCTACGAGCAGTACTTC. It specifies CASSGLRTDSYEQYF.

The chain joins TRBV5-5 to TRBJ2-5; 10 nucleotides line up with TRBD1. Per germline, CDR1 SGHKS and CDR2 YYEKEE (reference sequence). V trimming: 2 bases; J trimming: 5 bases; junction bases outside the gene matches: 6. The CDR3 totals 15 residues. For the CDR3, the DNA is TGTGCCAGCAGCTTACCGGGACAGGGGCCGGAGACCCAGTACTTC. Translation gives CASSLPGQGPETQYF.

The V and J genes are TRBV7-3 and TRBJ2-5; D unresolved. V lost 5 bases and J lost 7, with 17 bases in between. The CDR3 runs 14 residues. Germline CDR1 reads SGHTA; CDR2 reads FQGTGA. CDR3 loop: CASSRTGGSGTQYF. The CDR3 region has the DNA TGTGCCAGCAGCAGAACCGGCGGATCCGGGACCCAGTACTTC.

CDR3 protein: CASSGDNQPQHF. The CDR3, as DNA: TGTGCCAGCAGCGGGGACAATCAGCCCCAGCATTTT. The chain is built from TRBV6-1 and TRBJ1-5, with D unresolved. V was pared by 6 bases and J by 3 bases, with 6 bases between. Per the germline V gene, CDR1 is MNHNS and CDR2 is SASEGT. This CDR3 is 12 amino acids long.

V is TRBV6-1 and J is TRBJ1-2; 10 nucleotides match TRBD1. CDR1 MNHNS and CDR2 SASEGT come from the germline V gene. The CDR3 is made up of 16 amino acids. The junction had 7 bases not matched to a gene; V was cut back by 4 bases and J by 2 bases. This CDR3 is CASSGSTGGLNYGYTF. The CDR3 DNA sequence: TGTGCCAGCAGTGGATCGACAGGGGGCCTAAACTATGGCTACACCTTC.

The gene calls are TRBV5-1 and TRBJ2-7; 11 positions agree with TRBD1. J gave up 2 bases and V 4 bases, and 2 bases lay outside the gene matches. This CDR3 is built from 14 residues. Germline CDR1 and CDR2: SGHRS and YFSETQ. DNA of the CDR3: TGCGCCAGCAGCGGGGGACAGGGGGCCTACGAGCAGTACTTC. It yields the protein CASSGGQGAYEQYF.

The chain is built from TRBV28 and TRBJ2-2; 12 bases align to TRBD2. The CDR3 runs 19 residues. The germline CDR1 and CDR2 sequences are MDHEN and SYDVKM. Germline trimming cut 6 bases from V and 3 bases from J; bases unmatched to any gene: 14. This CDR3 is CASREPTERLAGDTGELFF. As DNA, the CDR3 is TGTGCCAGCAGGGAGCCCACGGAAAGACTAGCGGGAGACACCGGGGAGCTGTTTTTT.

This clone appeared a single time. The genes are TRBV18 and TRBJ2-2; 8 nucleotides align to TRBD1. V lost 3 bases and J lost 0; bases outside the gene matches: 3. The CDR3 loop spans 16 amino acids. Germline lookup yields CDR1 KGHSH and CDR2 LQKENI. The CDR3 DNA follows: TGTGCCAGCTCACCGCAGGGGGCCGCGAACACCGGGGAGCTGTTTTTT. Translating it yields CASSPQGAANTGELFF. Supplemented by reference TRBV18 and TRBJ2-2, the full variable domain reads NAGVMQNPRHLVRRRGQEARLRCSPMKGHSHVYWYRQLPEEGLKFMVYLQKENIIDESGMPKERFSAEFPKEGPSILRIQQVVRGDSAAYFCASSPQGAANTGELFFGEGSRLTVL.

The chain couples TRBV27 to TRBJ2-7, with 12 bases aligning to TRBD2. The trim removed 5 bases at V and 4 bases at J, leaving 3 bases unmatched. The CDR3 sequence is 14 residues long. The germline CDR1 and CDR2 sequences are MNHEY and SMNVEV (reference sequence). CDR3 protein: CASSLAGGPYEQYF. The CDR3, as DNA: TGTGCCAGCAGTCTAGCGGGAGGGCCTTACGAGCAGTACTTC.

This chain joins TRBV13 and TRBJ2-7; 12 bases line up with TRBD2. Germline V CDR1 and CDR2: PRHDT, FYEKMQ (reference sequence). This CDR3 contains 13 residues. Trimming removed 3 bases from V and 12 bases from J; junction bases left unmatched: 6. CDR3 in amino acids: CASSLASGRVVYF. As DNA, the CDR3 is TGTGCCAGCAGCTTGGCTAGCGGGAGGGTGGTGTACTTC.

The V and J genes are TRBV7-9 and TRBJ2-7, with TRBD1 identical over 9 bases. Germline CDR1 is SEHNR and CDR2 is FQNEAQ (reference sequence). The CDR3 totals 15 residues. The V and J ends lost 0 bases and 4 bases, in that order; junction bases with no gene match: 4. The CDR3 DNA reads TGTGCCAGCAGCTTAGCCGACAGGGGGATTTACGAGCAGTACTTC. It translates to CASSLADRGIYEQYF.

The CDR3 coding sequence is TGTGCCAGCAGCCAATTTAAGTCTGGGACAGGGGGCATTGGCAATCAGCCCCAGCATTTT. Encoded protein: CASSQFKSGTGGIGNQPQHF. The V gene is TRBV16, the J gene TRBJ1-5, with 12 bases matching TRBD1. Germline V gene data show CDR1 as KGHSY and CDR2 as FQNENV. The CDR3 has 20 amino acids. The ends lost 1 base at V and 2 bases at J; junction bases unmatched: 12.

The CDR3 DNA follows: TGTGCCAGCCTACGGGGGAGAGTGGGCACCGGGGAGCTGTTTTTT. Protein sequence: CASLRGRVGTGELFF. The V call is TRBV18, the J call TRBJ2-2; TRBD2 might be the D (6 bases). The V gene lost 8 bases and the J gene lost 4 bases, with 17 bases spanning the gap. The CDR3 totals 15 residues. Germline V gene lookup returns CDR1 KGHSH and CDR2 LQKENI.

This sequence joins TRBV4-3 and TRBJ1-5; 7 positions match TRBD1. The ends lost 4 bases at V and 2 bases at J; junction bases unmatched: 5. The CDR3 is 15 residues long. The V gene's germline CDR1 is LGHNA and CDR2 YSLEER. CDR3 loop: CASSRGTAGNQPQHF. The DNA of the CDR3 is TGCGCCAGCAGCCGGGGGACAGCCGGCAATCAGCCCCAGCATTTT.

J is TRBJ2-3 and V is TRBV9; 11 nucleotides align to TRBD2. Germline CDR1 is SGDLS and CDR2 is YYNGEE. The CDR3 sequence is 15 residues long. The junction had 4 bases not matched to a gene; V was cut back by 4 bases and J by 3 bases. CDR3 amino acids: CASSITSGRTDTQYF. The CDR3 region has the DNA TGTGCCAGCAGCATTACTAGCGGGAGAACAGATACGCAGTATTTT.

V usage is TRBV11-3 and J usage is TRBJ1-5; 9 bases align to TRBD1. The ends lost 1 base at V and 1 base at J; junction bases unmatched: 5. CDR3 length equals 17 residues. Per germline, CDR1 SGHNT and CDR2 YENEEA. In DNA, the CDR3 is TGTGCCAGCAGCTTAGTCTCGGACAGGGGAAGCAATCAGCCCCAGCATTTT. It yields the protein CASSLVSDRGSNQPQHF.

This clone was seen a handful of times. The V and J genes are TRBV9 and TRBJ2-3; perhaps TRBD1 as D (6 bases). Germline values: CDR1 SGDLS, CDR2 YYNGEE. Trimming took off 0 bases at V and 3 bases at J, with 11 bases between the two ends. This CDR3 contains 15 residues. CDR3: CASSVAGQGTDTQYF. The CDR3 bases are TGTGCCAGCAGCGTAGCTGGTCAGGGGACAGATACGCAGTATTTT.

This chain uses TRBV7-6 with TRBJ2-5, with D perhaps TRBD2 (5 bases). Germline V lookup: CDR1 SGHVS, CDR2 FNYEAQ. CDR3 length: 14 residues. V was trimmed by 4 bases and J by 5 bases, leaving 14 bases between them. CDR3 sequence reads: CASSYEGGRETQYF. In nucleotides, the CDR3 is TGTGCCAGCAGCTACGAGGGTGGCCGGGAGACCCAGTACTTC.

This clone was counted between two and nine times. The chain links TRBV6-5 to TRBJ1-1; D perhaps matches TRBD1 (5 bases). CDR3 size: 15 residues. CDR1 is MNHEY and CDR2 is SVGAGI in the germline V gene. The ends were cut back, 2 bases at V and 5 bases at J, with 15 bases in the middle. CDR3 in amino acids: CASSYNVQGTTEAFF. CDR3 DNA sequence: TGTGCCAGCAGTTACAACGTGCAGGGAACTACTGAAGCTTTCTTT.

This clone was detected only once. The V gene is TRBV9, the J gene TRBJ2-1; 9 bases line up with TRBD2. Germline V gene data show CDR1 as SGDLS and CDR2 as YYNGEE. V was clipped by 4 bases and J by 7 bases; unmatched bases: 9. The CDR3 runs to 15 residues. CDR3 residues: CASSPRWREGNEQFF. CDR3 nucleotide sequence: TGTGCCAGCAGCCCCCGGTGGCGGGAGGGTAATGAGCAGTTCTTC.

This sequence joins TRBV7-3 and TRBJ2-1; TRBD2 aligns across 8 bases. The germline V gene has CDR1 SGHTA and CDR2 FQGTGA. V gave up 5 bases and J gave up 7 bases; unmatched junction bases: 13. The CDR3 extends over 16 amino acids. The CDR3 coding sequence is TGTGCCAGCAGCCCCAGCCCGAGACTAGCGTTGAATGAGCAGTTCTTC. This sequence encodes CASSPSPRLALNEQFF. Supplemented by reference TRBV7-3 and TRBJ2-1, the full variable domain reads GAGVSQTPSNKVTEKGKYVELRCDPISGHTALYWYRQSLGQGPEFLIYFQGTGAADDSGLPNDRFFAVRPEGSVSTLKIQRTERGDSAVYLCASSPSPRLALNEQFFGPGTRLTVL.

The sample holds a few counts of this clone. The V call is TRBV5-6, the J call TRBJ2-1, with D possibly matching TRBD1 (6 bases). The germline V and J ends were trimmed by 0 bases and 7 bases, with 11 bases remaining between them. Germline values: CDR1 SGHDT, CDR2 YYEEEE. This CDR3 has 14 residues. The CDR3, as DNA: TGTGCCAGCAGCTTGGTTAACAGGGTAAATGAGCAGTTCTTC. It translates to CASSLVNRVNEQFF.

The chain couples TRBV10-3 to TRBJ2-3; D is perhaps TRBD2 (7 bases). This CDR3 is built from 19 residues. Trimming shortened V by 2 bases and J by 2 bases, and 23 bases separated the two germline ends. Germline V lookup: CDR1 ENHRY, CDR2 SYGVKD. This CDR3 reads CAISEGVPGQAGHTDTQYF. CDR3 bases: TGTGCCATCAGTGAGGGGGTCCCAGGTCAAGCGGGACACACAGATACGCAGTATTTT.

The rearrangement joins TRBV19 to TRBJ1-5; 7 nucleotides align to TRBD1. After removal of 5 bases from V and 8 bases from J, the junction contained 12 bases not matched to a gene. In germline, CDR1 is LNHDA, CDR2 SQIVND (reference sequence). CDR3 length equals 15 residues. DNA for the CDR3: TGTGCCAGTAGTCCCGGGACAGCGGGTATCGAGCCCCAGCATTTT. This gives the protein CASSPGTAGIEPQHF.

V and J are TRBV29-1 and TRBJ1-1; TRBD1 might be the D (6 bases). The germline gives CDR1 SQVTM, CDR2 ANQGSEA. The CDR3 spans 13 residues. The V end was cut by 3 bases, the J end by 6 bases, with 14 bases between. CDR3 region: CSVEARGAAEAFF. As DNA, the CDR3 is TGCAGCGTTGAGGCCAGGGGCGCCGCTGAAGCTTTCTTT.

In its sample, this clone was seen once. V gene TRBV9 combines with J gene TRBJ2-1; D might be TRBD2 (6 bases). V was shortened by 3 bases and J by 9 bases, with 19 bases between the two germline ends. The CDR3 covers 15 residues. Germline V gene sequence: CDR1 SGDLS, CDR2 YYNGEE. The CDR3 DNA is TGTGCCAGCAGCGCAGACGGACCCCCCGGGGGTGAGCAGTTCTTC. As protein: CASSADGPPGGEQFF.

The gene calls are TRBV9 and TRBJ1-5; D is unresolved. V lost 4 bases, J lost 6 bases, and 8 bases lay in between. This CDR3 has 12 residues. Per germline, CDR1 SGDLS and CDR2 YYNGEE. In DNA form, the CDR3 reads TGTGCCAGCAGCTCCACTGGTCAGCCCCAGCATTTT. Translating gives CASSSTGQPQHF.

The V gene is TRBV4-3, the J gene TRBJ2-1; TRBD2 matches 10 bases. This CDR3 comprises 17 residues. Trimming removed 1 base from V and 4 bases from J; junction bases left unmatched: 7. CDR1 LGHNA and CDR2 YSLEER come from the germline V gene. In DNA, the CDR3 is TGCGCCAGCAGCCAAGGGACTAGCGGAGGAATATACAATGAGCAGTTCTTC. Residues: CASSQGTSGGIYNEQFF.